These T cell receptor beta chains were read from a single sample in a study of T cell repertoires in cytomegalovirus infection. TCRdb reprocessed the reads with MiXCR, giving one entry per CDR3 protein. The repertoire holds 250,000 to 300,000 distinct CDR3 sequences, roughly a fifth seen once, with roughly 20% in the top ten. Their antigens remain unidentified. Sequenced material: cultured PBMCs, taken from culture after CMV antigen stimulation. These receptors came from a human donor in good health (CMV status not recorded). Some clones in this sample may be carry-over from other donors' samples. The CDR3 runs from the conserved cysteine through the conserved F or W.

j_call v_call cdr3_aa
TRBJ1-1 TRBV5-1 CASSLVGQGATEAFF
TRBJ2-2 TRBV6-5 CASSFRGLAGNTGELFF
TRBJ2-7 TRBV29-1 CSVESSYEQYF
TRBJ2-7 TRBV28 CASSLNPETSGRASYEQYF
TRBJ2-1 TRBV29-1 CSVEDRVFTSRSYNEQFF
TRBJ1-2 TRBV28 CASRGAGGLGYGYTF
TRBJ2-6 TRBV6-6 CASTKQGTASGANVLTF
TRBJ2-1 TRBV6-6 CASGGARNNEQFF
TRBJ2-3 TRBV7-2 CASSFKNTDTQYF
TRBJ2-5 TRBV7-2 CASSRSGRAETQYF
TRBJ2-5 TRBV4-1 CASSLHNSDGYQETQYF
TRBJ2-1 TRBV7-9 CASSLVGGYNEQFF
TRBJ2-7 TRBV4-3 CASSQAGQGYEQYF
TRBJ2-5 TRBV15 CATSSLSGAQYF
TRBJ2-3 TRBV7-2 CASSLGLSADTQYF
TRBJ2-6 TRBV5-1 CASSLEGTAYSGANVLTF
TRBJ2-7 TRBV28 CASNGSSRRRSSYEQYF
TRBJ1-2 TRBV20-1 CSARDLPKNGYTF
TRBJ2-1 TRBV28 CASSLLTGTLVPNEQFF
TRBJ1-5 TRBV6-2/TRBV6-3 CASSHDRGRTDHF
TRBJ2-1 TRBV6-2/TRBV6-3 CASSYLYNEQFF
TRBJ1-5 TRBV2 CASRRQRNQAQHF
TRBJ2-1 TRBV29-1 CSVASSSYNEQFF
TRBJ2-7 TRBV23-1 CASSQYQVLYEQYF
TRBJ1-3 TRBV4-1 CASSQAISGNTIYF
TRBJ2-7 TRBV20-1 CSASLRAVYEQYF
TRBJ1-4 TRBV4-2 CASSQEGGAGEKLFF
TRBJ1-4 TRBV7-2 CASSIVGEKLFF
TRBJ1-1 TRBV19 CASTRFRDRGLNTEAFF
TRBJ2-3 TRBV7-6 CASSMMAESTDTQYF
TRBJ2-5 TRBV10-3 CAISESLVLLETQYF
TRBJ1-1 TRBV19 CASSFQAGVDTEAFF
TRBJ2-5 TRBV3-1 CASSQVSGRETQYF
TRBJ1-5 TRBV19 CASRDRGHSQPQHF
TRBJ2-5 TRBV18 CASSRSGPAGETQYF
TRBJ2-3 TRBV23-1 CASSRDRDRGTDTQYF
TRBJ1-1 TRBV4-3 CASSQGSGEAFF